This TCR beta chain was captured by sequencing in a study of cytomegalovirus exposure and HLA in healthy donors. Turning to the study itself: Later analysis reported that the approximately 120 validation repertoires shared the platform of the roughly 710 first-cohort repertoires. Study outcomes and limitations: Associated with cytomegalovirus, according to the listing, were 150 to 200 TCR beta chains. Usually a TCR sequence was rare, but some public TCRs were found in many donors.

Clones were read by immunoSEQ multiplex PCR, and TCRdb kept only the in-frame ones, dropping some. The table includes 100,000 to 150,000 clones, roughly 93% detected once. Turning to this clone: Antigen: not known.

The CDR3 totals 15 residues. The trim removed 8 bases at V and 1 base at J, leaving 11 bases unmatched. The donors were members of the roughly 130-subject validation cohort (separate from the approximately 670-subject first cohort). The specimen was PBMCs. This receptor was identified in a woman under 30 in good health and CMV-seronegative. J is TRBJ2-7 and V is TRBV23-1; TRBD1 matches at 7 bases. TRBV23-1 is sorted into the ORF group, with uncertain function. The CDR3 region is CASFPQGTASYEQYF. In nucleotides, the CDR3 is TGCGCCAGCTTCCCCCAGGGGACAGCTTCCTACGAGCAGTACTTC.